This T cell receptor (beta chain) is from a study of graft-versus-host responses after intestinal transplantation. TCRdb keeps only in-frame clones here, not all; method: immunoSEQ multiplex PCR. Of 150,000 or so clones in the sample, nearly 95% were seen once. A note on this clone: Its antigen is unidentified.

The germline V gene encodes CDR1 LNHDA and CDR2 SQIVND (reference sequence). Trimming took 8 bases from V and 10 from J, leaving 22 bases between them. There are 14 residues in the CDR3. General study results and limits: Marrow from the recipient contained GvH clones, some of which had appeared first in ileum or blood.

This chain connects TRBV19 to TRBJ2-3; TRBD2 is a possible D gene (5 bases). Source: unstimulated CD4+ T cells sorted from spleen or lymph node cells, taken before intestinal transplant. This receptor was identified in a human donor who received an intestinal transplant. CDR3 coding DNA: TGTGCCAGTGGCCTGGCCTTACTAGTCGAAGCGCAGTATTTT. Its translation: CASGLALLVEAQYF.